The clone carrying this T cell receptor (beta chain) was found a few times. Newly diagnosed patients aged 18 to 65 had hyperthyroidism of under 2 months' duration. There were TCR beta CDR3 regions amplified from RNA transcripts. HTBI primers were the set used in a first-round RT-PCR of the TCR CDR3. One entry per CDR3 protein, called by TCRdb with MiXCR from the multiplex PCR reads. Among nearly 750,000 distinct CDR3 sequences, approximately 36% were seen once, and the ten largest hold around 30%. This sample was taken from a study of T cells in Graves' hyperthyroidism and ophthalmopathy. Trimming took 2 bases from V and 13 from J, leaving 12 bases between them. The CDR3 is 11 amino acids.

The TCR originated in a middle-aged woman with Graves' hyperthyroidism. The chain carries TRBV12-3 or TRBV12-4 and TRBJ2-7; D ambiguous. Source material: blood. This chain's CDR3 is CASSLTIKRYF. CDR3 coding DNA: TGTGCCAGCAGTTTAACTATTAAGCGATACTTC.